A selection of T cell receptor beta chains follows, all from one sample in a study of cytomegalovirus exposure and HLA in healthy donors. Produced via immunoSEQ multiplex PCR; TCRdb's table is partial and in-frame only. This sample yields 90,000 to 150,000 clones, of which roughly 82% are seen a single time; approximately 4.9% belongs to the top ten. Material: PBMCs. These receptors all stem from a young man in good health and CMV-seronegative. Each CDR3 is given with its conserved first and last residue. The D gene is left open where the match is weak. Size is omitted from some rows. Given values are once, few, many or a class for expanded clones.

j_call,v_call,d_call,clone_size,cdr3_nt,cdr3_aa
TRBJ1-2,TRBV18,TRBD1,once,TGTGCCAGCTCACTAACAGGGGGCTATGGCTACACCTTC,CASSLTGGYGYTF
TRBJ2-6,TRBV19,-,-,TGTGCCAGTAGTCCCTCCACTCCCTCGAGGGGGGCCAACGTCCTGACTTTC,CASSPSTPSRGANVLTF
TRBJ2-3,TRBV2,-,-,TGTGCCAGCAGAAGGGGTCAGGGGAGCGCAGATACGCAGTATTTT,CASRRGQGSADTQYF
TRBJ2-7,TRBV25-1,TRBD2,few,TGTGCCAGCAGTCCCCAGTCGGGGGGAGTGCAGTACTTC,CASSPQSGGVQYF
TRBJ2-4,TRBV9,TRBD2,-,TGTGCCAGCAGCGACGGGACTAGCGGGATTAAGAACATTCAGTACTTC,CASSDGTSGIKNIQYF
TRBJ2-3,TRBV6-1,TRBD2,-,TGTGCCAGCAGTCCACTAGCGGGAGCAACAGATACGCAGTATTTT,CASSPLAGATDTQYF
TRBJ2-4,TRBV29-1,TRBD2,-,TGCAGCGTTTCGAGCGGGAGTACAAAAAACATTCAGTACTTC,CSVSSGSTKNIQYF
TRBJ2-7,TRBV29-1,-,once,TGCAGCGTTGATATCAGGGGATCCGAGCAGTACTTC,CSVDIRGSEQYF
TRBJ2-1,TRBV7-9,TRBD2,-,TGTGCCAGCAGCTTAGTGGTAGCGGGCCGCTCCTACAATGAGCAGTTCTTC,CASSLVVAGRSYNEQFF
TRBJ1-2,TRBV29-1,-,few,TGCAGCGTTCAACGTTCAGGGCTCTATGGCTACACCTTC,CSVQRSGLYGYTF
TRBJ1-5,TRBV11-2,TRBD1,-,TGTGCCAGCAGCGCAAGGACAGGGGGTAGGAATCAGCCCCAGCATTTT,CASSARTGGRNQPQHF
TRBJ2-3,TRBV7-6,-,-,TGTGCCAGCAGCTTAGACCCTAATGCGGATACGCAGTATTTT,CASSLDPNADTQYF
TRBJ2-3,TRBV2,TRBD2,many,TGTGCCAGCAGTGAATCCCGGGGCGGGAGTGCAGATACGCAGTATTTT,CASSESRGGSADTQYF
TRBJ2-7,TRBV7-2,-,-,TGTGCCAGCAGCTCCAACACGGGGGAGCAGTACTTC,CASSSNTGEQYF
TRBJ1-1,TRBV14,-,-,TGTGCCAGCAGCCTCTCCCGGGGCACTGAAGCTTTCTTT,CASSLSRGTEAFF
TRBJ1-5,TRBV6-1,-,-,TGTGCCAGCAGTGAAGATTATAGCAATCAGCCCCAGCATTTT,CASSEDYSNQPQHF
TRBJ2-1,TRBV29-1,TRBD1,-,TGCAGCGTTGAAGGGGACAGGGTGAGGATAGATGAGCAGTTCTTC,CSVEGDRVRIDEQFF
TRBJ1-5,TRBV19,-,-,TGTGCCAGTAGTAGGGGGAGGGCGGACAATGGGCAGCCCCAGCATTTT,CASSRGRADNGQPQHF
TRBJ2-5,TRBV5-1,-,-,TGCGCCAGCAGCTTGGGTTACAGGGCCCAAGAGACCCAGTACTTC,CASSLGYRAQETQYF
TRBJ1-1,TRBV27,TRBD1,-,TGTGCCAGCAGTTCCCGACAGGGGAGGGGGAACACTGAAGCTTTCTTT,CASSSRQGRGNTEAFF
TRBJ1-1,TRBV19,-,-,TGTGCCAGTAGTGCTGGGCCGAACACTGAAGCTTTCTTT,CASSAGPNTEAFF
TRBJ2-1,TRBV14,TRBD2,-,TGTGCCAGCAGCCACCCCGGGGAGCGGGAGGGCAATGAGCAGTTCTTC,CASSHPGEREGNEQFF
TRBJ2-1,TRBV7-2,TRBD1,-,TGTGCCAGCAGTCTGACAGGGGGCTACTACAATGAGCAGTTCTTC,CASSLTGGYYNEQFF
TRBJ1-2,TRBV27,-,-,TGTGCCAGCAGTCCAGGTTATGGCTACACCTTC,CASSPGYGYTF
TRBJ2-7,TRBV2,-,-,TGTGCCAGCAGTGTATCACCTCGGGACGAGCAGTACTTC,CASSVSPRDEQYF
TRBJ1-2,TRBV7-9,-,-,TGTGCCAGCAGCTTAGTTGCTGGCGGGGGGAAAAACTATGGCTACACCTTC,CASSLVAGGGKNYGYTF
TRBJ2-1,TRBV5-6,TRBD2,-,TGTGCCAGCAGCTTGAGGCTAGCGGGAATAAGCAATGAGCAGTTCTTC,CASSLRLAGISNEQFF
TRBJ2-1,TRBV11-2,TRBD2,-,TGTGCCAGCAGCTTAGCTAGCGGCTACAATGAGCAGTTCTTC,CASSLASGYNEQFF
TRBJ2-7,TRBV7-6,-,-,TGTGCCAGCAGCTTAGCGGTCAGCTACGAGCAGTACTTC,CASSLAVSYEQYF
TRBJ2-7,TRBV10-2,-,few,TGCGCCAGCAGTGAGTCGCGGCCCTACGAGCAGTACTTC,CASSESRPYEQYF
TRBJ2-2,TRBV2,-,-,TGTGCCAGCCCCCATGCGGGAACCGGGGAGCTGTTTTTT,CASPHAGTGELFF
TRBJ2-7,TRBV7-2,TRBD2,-,TGTGCCAGCAGCGTGGGACTAGTCCCCTACGAGCAGTACTTC,CASSVGLVPYEQYF
TRBJ2-2,TRBV5-8,TRBD1,-,TGTGCCAGCAGCCCGGACAGGGGGCGGCCCGGGGAGCTGTTTTTT,CASSPDRGRPGELFF
TRBJ2-7,TRBV27,-,once,TGTGCCAGCAGTTTTAGAGGAGAGCAGTACTTC,CASSFRGEQYF
TRBJ2-1,TRBV7-9,TRBD2,-,TGTGCCAGCAGCTTAGGAGGGAGGGATTTCCAGAATGAGCAGTTCTTC,CASSLGGRDFQNEQFF
TRBJ2-5,TRBV7-2,TRBD1,once,TGTGCCAGCAGCCGGGGACAGCAAGAGACCCAGTACTTC,CASSRGQQETQYF
TRBJ2-3,TRBV2,-,once,TGTGCCAGCAGTGTCGGGGATACGCAGTATTTT,CASSVGDTQYF
TRBJ1-1,TRBV7-9,-,-,TGTGCCAGCAGCCCCACGGGGAAGAGCACTGAAGCTTTCTTT,CASSPTGKSTEAFF
TRBJ2-6,TRBV29-1,TRBD1,-,TGCAGCGTTGAAGATGCAGGGACAGAGTACTCTGGGGCCAACGTCCTGACTTTC,CSVEDAGTEYSGANVLTF
TRBJ1-1,TRBV10-2,TRBD1,-,TGCGCCAGCAGTGAGTCACACAGGGGTAAATCTGAAGCTTTCTTT,CASSESHRGKSEAFF
TRBJ1-1,TRBV19,TRBD1,-,TGTGCCAGTAGTGTCGGACAGGGGCGGGCGAACACTGAAGCTTTCTTT,CASSVGQGRANTEAFF
TRBJ1-5,TRBV19,TRBD1,-,TGTGCCAGTAGTGACAGGGAAAATCAGCCCCAGCATTTT,CASSDRENQPQHF
TRBJ2-2,TRBV11-3,-,few,TGTGCCAGCAGCATTAAGGCGGCCGGGGAGCTGTTTTTT,CASSIKAAGELFF
TRBJ2-7,TRBV28,-,-,TGTGCCAGCAGTCGTCCAGGGCCCCCCCTAAAAGAGCAGTACTTC,CASSRPGPPLKEQYF
TRBJ1-1,TRBV6-5,-,-,TGTGCCAGCAGTCTAGAGGTGGGTGAAGCTTTCTTT,CASSLEVGEAFF
TRBJ2-3,TRBV27,TRBD2,-,TGTGCCAGCAGGCAGACACTAGCGGACTACACAGATACGCAGTATTTT,CASRQTLADYTDTQYF
TRBJ2-3,TRBV29-1,-,-,TGCAGCGACCGTAGAGACAGCTCAGCGCAGTATTTT,CSDRRDSSAQYF
TRBJ2-2,TRBV30,-,-,TGTGCCTGGAGTGTGACTAGTACTAACACCGGGGAGCTGTTTTTT,CAWSVTSTNTGELFF
TRBJ2-1,TRBV6-1,TRBD2,-,TGTGCCAGCAGTTTGCTGGCGGGGGGACACAATGAGCAGTTCTTC,CASSLLAGGHNEQFF
TRBJ2-7,TRBV30,TRBD2,-,TGTGCCTGGACCAGCGGGGTCGCTTACGAGCAGTACTTC,CAWTSGVAYEQYF
TRBJ2-5,TRBV7-9,-,-,TGTGCCAGCAGCCAATCGACAGGCCAAGAGACCCAGTACTTC,CASSQSTGQETQYF
TRBJ2-3,TRBV19,TRBD2,-,TGTGCCAGTAGTATTAGTGTTGGGACTAGCAACCATCCCTACACAGATACGCAGTATTTT,CASSISVGTSNHPYTDTQYF
TRBJ2-2,TRBV30,-,-,TGTGCCTGGAACCGAGGGGACATAGGAACCGGGGAGCTGTTTTTT,CAWNRGDIGTGELFF
TRBJ1-1,TRBV7-9,-,-,TGTGCCAGCAGCTTATTCCCGGGGAACACTGAAGCTTTCTTT,CASSLFPGNTEAFF
TRBJ1-2,TRBV6-1,-,-,TGTGCCAGCAGTGTCTTAGGACAGCAATATGGCTACACCTTC,CASSVLGQQYGYTF
TRBJ1-3,TRBV11-2,-,-,TGTGCCAGCAGCCCAGCTGGAAACACCATATATTTT,CASSPAGNTIYF
TRBJ1-2,TRBV6-1,-,-,TGTGCCAGCAGGGAACCTTTGTGGGGAGGCTATGGCTACACCTTC,CASREPLWGGYGYTF
TRBJ2-1,TRBV27,-,-,TGTGCCAGCAGTTCGGAAATGGAGGAGTTCTTC,CASSSEMEEFF
TRBJ2-3,TRBV14,TRBD2,-,TGTGCCAGCAGCTACGAACTAGCGGGCCACACAGATACGCAGTATTTT,CASSYELAGHTDTQYF
TRBJ1-6,TRBV7-9,-,once,TGTGCCAGCAGCTTAGGGGGGGGAGGCGATAATTCACCCCTCCACTTT,CASSLGGGGDNSPLHF